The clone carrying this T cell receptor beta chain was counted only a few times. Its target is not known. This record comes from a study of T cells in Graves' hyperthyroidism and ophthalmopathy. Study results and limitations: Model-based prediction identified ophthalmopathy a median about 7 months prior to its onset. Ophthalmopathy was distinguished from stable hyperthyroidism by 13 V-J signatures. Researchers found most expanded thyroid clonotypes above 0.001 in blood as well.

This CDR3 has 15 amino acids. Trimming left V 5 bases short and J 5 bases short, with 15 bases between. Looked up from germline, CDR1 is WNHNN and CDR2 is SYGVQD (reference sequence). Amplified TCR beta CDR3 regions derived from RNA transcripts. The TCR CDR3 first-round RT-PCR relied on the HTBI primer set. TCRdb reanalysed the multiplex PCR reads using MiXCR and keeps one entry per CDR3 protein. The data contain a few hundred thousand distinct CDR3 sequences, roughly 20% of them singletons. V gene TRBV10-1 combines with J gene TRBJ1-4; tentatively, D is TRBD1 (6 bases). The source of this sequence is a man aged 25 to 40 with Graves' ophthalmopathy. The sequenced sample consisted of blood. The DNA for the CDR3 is TGCGCCAGCAGTCCCGGACAGACTATAAATGAAAAACTGTTTTTT. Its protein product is CASSPGQTINEKLFF.